This T cell receptor (beta chain) emerged from a study of T cell changes during pregnancy in multiple sclerosis. The J segment lost 1 base and the V segment lost 6 bases, leaving 2 bases of the junction unmatched. From germline, CDR1 is MNHEY and CDR2 SVGAGI. The CDR3 runs to 14 residues. Sequencing was performed with immunoSEQ multiplex PCR; in TCRdb, only in-frame clones are kept and a portion is missing. The top ten clones hold roughly 1.4% of a sample with about 81,000 clones, 80% to 95% of them seen once. The sample consisted of peripheral blood, taken in the third trimester of pregnancy. The V gene is TRBV6-5, the J gene TRBJ2-7; 11 bases fit TRBD1. This clonotype was sampled from a female donor in good health, enrolled as a control in a pregnancy study. As DNA, the CDR3 is TGTGCCAGCAGGGACAGGGGGCGATCCTACGAGCAGTACTTC. Protein product: CASRDRGRSYEQYF.